Detailed here is one TCR beta chain. The table lists this clone with a count of one. The antigen this receptor binds is unknown. Base-call qualities are not available, and no considerably larger clone is one nucleotide away. These data belong to a study of PD-L1 blockade in urothelial cancer (dated by TCRdb to the late 2010s). Concerning the study at large: Therapy was started around 2014 for all patients, and atezolizumab 1,200 mg was administered intravenously every 3 weeks. About 90% of the 29 patients were males with bladder-origin urothelial cancer, and about two thirds of the roughly 30 reported a prior smoking history. Patients had an ECOG performance status of 0 or 1 and had received between 0 and 3 prior chemotherapy regimens. Blood samples were analyzed at two time points: 3 weeks after treatment start (second dose) and 6 weeks after treatment start. Blood samples yielded a median of around 150,000 T cells and around 80,000 unique TCRs, with median clonality about 0.08. An exploratory multi-omic analysis was conducted of the somatic, immune and clinical correlates of response to PD-L1 blockade with atezolizumab in urothelial cancer. Pretreatment tumor samples, along with matched peripheral blood collected serially before and after atezolizumab treatment, underwent TCR sequencing. Durable clinical benefit was defined as a progression-free survival longer than 6 months, and TCR features were additionally tested against progression-free survival and overall survival. In the same patients, pretreatment tumors underwent whole exome sequencing and RNA sequencing in addition to TCR sequencing. Durable clinical benefit was achieved by nine patients but not by the remaining 20. Over 28 patients had pretreatment blood TCR-seq, some 25 had at least one posttreatment blood collection, and some 25 had tumor TCR-seq.

What this sample's time point label stands for: peripheral blood 6 weeks after treatment start. A total of under 35 patients with locally advanced or metastatic urothelial carcinoma, treated at Memorial Sloan Kettering on a trial protocol, made up the cohort. Peripheral blood mononuclear cells were collected pretreatment and during treatment, at between 1 and 8 total time points per patient. The Qiagen DNeasy Blood extraction kit was used to purify genomic DNA from total PBMCs and tumor samples. PBMCs were collected pretreatment and during treatment, and were isolated and stored as previously described. Counted from cysteine to phenylalanine, this CDR3 has 13 amino acids. Of the read, only the CDR3 DNA is kept; its 39 bases are in frame from base 1. Trimming costs V 2 bases and J 5 bases, and their ends lie 11 bases apart. CDR1 GTSNPN and CDR2 SVGIG were looked up in the germline V gene (reference sequence).

What the research found in general, with its limitations: Because the sample size was small (n of about 30) and many exploratory analyses were performed, the results are intended to be hypothesis-generating. Patients with durable benefit showed greater expansion of tumor-associated TCR clones in peripheral blood 3 weeks after starting treatment (n ≈ 21, p = 0.022). Improved progression-free and overall survival was found to be associated with pretreatment peripheral blood TCR clonality below the median.

Each PCR received spiked-in synthetic TCR analog templates so that absolute template abundance could be estimated from read counts. The immunoSEQ assay was used to amplify TCRbeta CDR3 regions from genomic DNA with bias-controlled V and J gene primers. Sequencing of rearranged TCRbeta segments was done at approximately 20X coverage. Regarding the original processing steps: Sequencing errors were corrected by clustering, and CDR3s were annotated against IMGT so that V, D and J genes could be assigned. Out-of-frame and stop-codon sequences were excluded, and only productive TCRbeta rearrangements were used in downstream analyses. To compute clonality, Shannon entropy was normalized by the log of the number of unique productive sequences and then subtracted from one. Fisher's exact test with Benjamini-Hochberg correction, using a cutoff of adjusted p below 0.01, was how clones that differed between time points or between blood and tumor were identified. Drawn from immuneACCESS, this table holds only the in-frame rearrangements with V and J called that TCRdb kept. Clones are partly lost; checked studies trace under half to an unresolved V gene and leave the rest unexplained. That table is the source of V, J and clone size, and D and trimming were worked out from the DNA. Within this sample are about 76,000 clones, with approximately 90% of them counted one time only. The biggest ten clones account for around 0.9% of the sample.

The specimen comprised PBMCs, sampled around atezolizumab (anti-PD-L1) treatment. In this chain, TRBV30 is recombined with TRBJ2-3, and TRBD1 may be the D gene, going by 5 matching bases. This clonotype was sampled from a woman of 80 years or more with urothelial cancer. At the DNA level, the sequence is TGTGCCTGGAGTTTTCAGGGTGTAGATACGCAGTATTTT. Its coded protein is CAWSFQGVDTQYF.